A single sample gave rise to the 27 T cell receptor beta chains below, sequenced in a study of T cell repertoires in cytomegalovirus infection. MiXCR, run by TCRdb on the reads, gives a single entry per CDR3 protein. The table lists hundreds of thousands of distinct CDR3 sequences, 15% to 20% of them singletons. The sample taken for sequencing was PBMCs. These receptors were taken from a human donor in good health (CMV status not recorded). Some clones in this sample may be carry-over from other donors' samples.

There are a few counts of this clonotype. The chain is built from TRBV6-1 and TRBJ2-4; D ambiguous. This CDR3 has 11 residues. Germline CDR1 and CDR2: MNHNS and SASEGT. The ends were cut back, 6 bases at V and 6 bases at J, with 6 bases in the middle. The DNA of the CDR3 is TGTGCCAGCAGGAGTTTAAACATTCAGTACTTC. Protein sequence: CASRSLNIQYF.

The rearrangement joins TRBV24-1 to TRBJ2-5; 9 bases match TRBD1. Germline V gene data show CDR1 as KGHDR and CDR2 as SFDVKD. This CDR3 contains 15 residues. V gave up 4 bases and J gave up 4 bases; unmatched junction bases: 6. Written as DNA, the CDR3 is TGTGCCACCAGTGACCCCAGGACAGGGGCAGAGACCCAGTACTTC. Translated: CATSDPRTGAETQYF.

Many counts were recorded for this clonotype. For the CDR3, the DNA is TGCAGTGCCCGACAGGTGGCGGGTGAAAAACTGTTTTTT. This codes for CSARQVAGEKLFF. The chain is built from TRBV20-1 and TRBJ1-4, with D tentatively TRBD1 (6 bases). CDR3 length: 13 amino acids. Germline V gene data show CDR1 as DFQATT and CDR2 as SNEGSKA (reference sequence). V was pared by 6 bases and J by 7 bases, with 15 bases between.

The chain is built from TRBV5-1 and TRBJ2-1, with 10 bases that match TRBD2. There are 16 residues in the CDR3. The V segment lost 3 bases and the J segment 5 bases; nucleotides outside the gene matches: 8. Germline CDR1 is SGHRS and CDR2 is YFSETQ. DNA for the CDR3: TGCGCCAGCAGCTCGCTCAGCGGGGGGGCCCACAATGAGCAGTTCTTC. Translating gives CASSSLSGGAHNEQFF. Based on the CDR3 plus reference TRBV5-1 and TRBJ2-1, the full variable domain is KAGVTQTPRYLIKTRGQQVTLSCSPISGHRSVSWYQQTPGQGLQFLFEYFSETQRNKGNFPGRFSGRQFSNSRSEMNVSTLELGDSALYLCASSSLSGGAHNEQFFGPGTRLTVL.

This clonotype was observed at least ten times. The chain uses TRBV12-3 or TRBV12-4 and TRBJ1-1; the D gene is possibly TRBD1 (5 bases). Trimming stripped 3 bases from V and 1 base from J, with 12 bases between. The CDR3 is made up of 15 amino acids. This CDR3 is CASSLTVTSNTEAFF. The CDR3 DNA sequence: TGTGCCAGCAGTTTGACAGTAACTTCGAACACTGAAGCTTTCTTT.

This clonotype was counted ten times or more. The chain combines TRBV6-1 with TRBJ1-6; no clear D gene. Germline V gives CDR1 MNHNS, CDR2 SASEGT. The CDR3 has 12 residues. Between the trimmed V and J ends, which lost 3 bases and 7 bases, there was a span of 4 bases. The CDR3 spells CASSDPNSPLHF. The DNA of the CDR3 is TGTGCCAGCAGTGATCCAAATTCACCCCTCCACTTT.

Comments on this clonotype: Possible read error: a much larger clone is one base away. J is TRBJ2-1 and V is TRBV7-8; 7 bases line up with TRBD1. This CDR3 region has 14 residues. Germline CDR1 SGHVS, CDR2 FQNEAQ. The CDR3 nucleotides are TGTGCCAGCAGCTTAGGACAGGGCTTTAATGAGCAGTTGTTC. Translation gives CASSLGQGFNEQLF.

This clonotype was seen a few times. The V call is TRBV20-1, the J call TRBJ2-7; 14 positions agree with TRBD2. This CDR3 spans 15 amino acids. Germline assignment: CDR1 DFQATT and CDR2 SNEGSKA (reference sequence). V dropped 5 bases and J dropped 2; count of bases not matched to a gene: 5. In DNA, the CDR3 is TGCAGTGCTTTTCCGGGACTAGCGGGGGCCTACGAGCAGTACTTC. Translated, it gives CSAFPGLAGAYEQYF.

About this clonotype itself: A read error is possible here, since a much larger clone lies one base away. J is TRBJ2-1 and V is TRBV15; 7 nucleotides agree with TRBD2. Germline lookup yields CDR1 LNHNV and CDR2 YYDKDF (reference sequence). This CDR3 has 13 amino acids. CDR3 in DNA: TGTGCCACCAGAGCGGGGTCCTACAATGCGCAGTTCTTC. It specifies CATRAGSYNAQFF.

This clonotype was observed a handful of times. Since a much larger clone is just one base distant, this may be a read error. The V and J genes are TRBV5-4 and TRBJ2-7; TRBD1 matches at 7 bases. The germline V gene encodes CDR1 SGHNT and CDR2 YYREEE (reference sequence). CDR3 length: 15 amino acids. V gave up 4 bases and J gave up 0 bases; unmatched junction bases: 7. The DNA of the CDR3 is TGTGCCAGCAGCATAGACCGGGACAGCTCCTACGAGCAGTACTTC. It translates to CASSIDRDSSYEQYF.

This clonotype was found a few times. J is TRBJ2-1 and V is TRBV5-1; 14 bases align to TRBD2. CDR3 size: 15 residues. V shed 4 bases and J 8 bases; nucleotides not matched to a gene: 5. The V gene's germline CDR1 is SGHRS and CDR2 YFSETQ. The CDR3 spells CASSIGLAGGDEQFF. As DNA, the CDR3 is TGCGCCAGCAGCATCGGACTAGCGGGAGGCGATGAGCAGTTCTTC.

This clonotype was found many times. An end of the junction differs from the germline gene, which may be a read error. The chain is built from TRBV6-6 and TRBJ2-1, with TRBD1 identical over 11 bases. Germline V gene data show CDR1 as MNHNY and CDR2 as SVGAGI (reference sequence). CDR3 size: 17 residues. As DNA, the CDR3 is TGTGCCAGCAGATACTCCGGGACAGGGGGTACCTACAATGAGCAGTTCTTC. It is translated as CASRYSGTGGTYNEQFF.

This clonotype was found a few times. The chain employs TRBV27 and TRBJ1-2, with D possibly TRBD1 on 5 matching bases. Looked up from germline, CDR1 is MNHEY and CDR2 is SMNVEV (reference sequence). CDR3 length: 14 residues. Trimming removed 7 bases from V and 5 bases from J, with 17 bases in between. As DNA, the CDR3 is TGTGCCAGCACCTCCCCGGGGGTGCGATATGGCTACACCTTC. Its translation: CASTSPGVRYGYTF.

The V and J genes are TRBV6-2 or TRBV6-3 and TRBJ2-7; TRBD2 agrees at 7 bases. The CDR3 covers 14 residues. Looked up from germline, CDR1 is MNHEY and CDR2 is SVGEGT. With V trimmed by 4 bases and J by 1 base, 4 bases remained unmatched. The CDR3 is CASSWSSGSYEQYF. The CDR3 region has the DNA TGTGCCAGCAGTTGGTCTAGCGGATCCTACGAGCAGTACTTC.

The chain carries TRBV7-9 and TRBJ2-1; D is undetermined. Germline loops: CDR1 SEHNR, CDR2 FQNEAQ (reference sequence). V lost 6 bases and J lost 0, with 6 bases in between. The CDR3 is 13 amino acids. CDR3 sequence reads: CASRGSSYNEQFF. In nucleotides, the CDR3 is TGTGCCAGCAGAGGTAGCTCCTACAATGAGCAGTTCTTC.

This clonotype was detected many times. The chain carries TRBV24-1 and TRBJ2-4, with D possibly being TRBD1 or TRBD2 (5 bases each). Germline assignment: CDR1 KGHDR and CDR2 SFDVKD. This CDR3 comprises 16 residues. The ends were cut back, 12 bases at V and 1 base at J, with 21 bases in the middle. CDR3 in amino acids: CAATRGPRFAKNIQYF. The CDR3 bases are TGTGCCGCTACCCGGGGACCCCGTTTCGCCAAAAACATTCAGTACTTC.

The V and J genes are TRBV6-2 or TRBV6-3 and TRBJ1-1; D unresolved. V was shortened by 6 bases and J by 5 bases, with 13 bases between the two germline ends. The V gene's germline CDR1 is MNHEY and CDR2 SVGEGT. CDR3 length equals 13 residues. This CDR3 reads CASRSQSGTEAFF. Here the CDR3 DNA reads TGTGCCAGCAGGAGCCAGAGTGGGACTGAAGCTTTCTTT.

The gene calls are TRBV30 and TRBJ2-7, with unresolved D. There are 13 residues in the CDR3. Germline CDR1 and CDR2: GTSNPN and SVGIG (reference sequence). Deletions cut 0 bases from V and 3 bases from J, with 9 bases between. Written as DNA, the CDR3 is TGTGCCTGGAGTGTCACTCTCTACTACGAGCAGTACTTC. Translating it yields CAWSVTLYYEQYF.

This clonotype was observed a few times. This chain connects TRBV29-1 to TRBJ2-1; 7 positions match TRBD1. The V and J ends lost 6 bases and 2 bases, in that order; junction bases with no gene match: 4. Germline lookup yields CDR1 SQVTM and CDR2 ANQGSEA. The length of the CDR3 is 13 residues. CDR3 sequence: CSVLTGTYNEQFF. DNA for the CDR3: TGCAGCGTCCTGACAGGGACCTACAATGAGCAGTTCTTC.

The chain carries TRBV5-1 and TRBJ2-5; the match to TRBD1 covers 7 bases. Trimming took 6 bases from V and 5 from J; bases not matched to a gene: 10. There are 14 residues in the CDR3. Germline loops: CDR1 SGHRS, CDR2 YFSETQ. The CDR3 coding sequence is TGCGCCAGCAAGGGTCTAGAGGGGGCTGAGACCCAGTACTTC. This translates into CASKGLEGAETQYF. The whole variable domain, filled in from reference TRBV5-1 and TRBJ2-5, reads KAGVTQTPRYLIKTRGQQVTLSCSPISGHRSVSWYQQTPGQGLQFLFEYFSETQRNKGNFPGRFSGRQFSNSRSEMNVSTLELGDSALYLCASKGLEGAETQYFGPGTRLLVL.

This chain joins TRBV4-3 and TRBJ2-7; perhaps TRBD2 as D (7 bases). This CDR3 has 16 amino acids. V lost 3 bases and J lost 1, with 16 bases in between. Per germline, CDR1 LGHNA and CDR2 YSLEER. CDR3: CASSQGEGEASYEQYF. The CDR3 bases are TGCGCCAGCAGCCAGGGGGAGGGGGAGGCGTCCTACGAGCAGTACTTC.

This clonotype has a count of ten or more. Written as DNA, the CDR3 is TGTGCCAGCAGCTTAACACTAGCGGGAGAGTATGAGACCCAGTACTTC. Translating gives CASSLTLAGEYETQYF. J is TRBJ2-5 and V is TRBV7-2, with 11 bases lining up with TRBD2. The germline V gene encodes CDR1 SGHTA and CDR2 FQGNSA. This CDR3 is 16 amino acids long. J lost 5 bases, V lost 2 bases, and 7 bases had no gene match.

This clonotype was observed many times. The chain recombines TRBV7-2 with TRBJ1-5, with 11 bases lining up with TRBD1. The CDR3 has 15 residues. Germline loops: CDR1 SGHTA, CDR2 FQGNSA. After removal of 1 base from V and 6 bases from J, the junction contained 2 bases not matched to a gene. CDR3 sequence: CASSLGTGGTQPQHF. The CDR3 nucleotides read TGTGCCAGCAGCTTAGGGACAGGGGGCACTCAGCCCCAGCATTTT. Complete variable domain (other parts from reference TRBV7-2 and TRBJ1-5): GAGVSQSPSNKVTEKGKDVELRCDPISGHTALYWYRQSLGQGLEFLIYFQGNSAPDKSGLPSDRFSAERTGGSVSTLTIQRTQQEDSAVYLCASSLGTGGTQPQHFGDGTRLSIL.

This clonotype came up many times. The J gene is TRBJ2-5, the V gene TRBV7-9; D is perhaps TRBD1 (6 bases). Germline loops: CDR1 SEHNR, CDR2 FQNEAQ (reference sequence). CDR3 size: 13 residues. The germline V and J ends were trimmed by 4 bases and 1 base, with 7 bases remaining between them. CDR3 sequence (DNA): TGTGCCAGCAGCTACAGGGTCCAAGAGACCCAGTACTTC. Protein sequence: CASSYRVQETQYF.

This clonotype has a count of ten or more. This chain uses TRBV7-6 with TRBJ2-1; TRBD2 matches 11 bases. There are 19 residues in the CDR3. Germline CDR1 is SGHVS and CDR2 is FNYEAQ. The V segment lost 4 bases and the J segment 5 bases; nucleotides outside the gene matches: 16. The CDR3 spells CASSSTGGASGRYNNEQFF. The CDR3, as DNA: TGTGCCAGCAGCTCTACTGGGGGGGCTAGCGGGAGGTATAACAATGAGCAGTTCTTC. Full variable domain (outside the CDR3, taken from reference TRBV7-6 and TRBJ2-1): GAGVSQSPRYKVTKRGQDVALRCDPISGHVSLYWYRQALGQGPEFLTYFNYEAQQDKSGLPNDRFSAERPEGSISTLTIQRTEQRDSAMYRCASSSTGGASGRYNNEQFFGPGTRLTVL.

This clonotype was counted at least ten times. J is TRBJ2-5 and V is TRBV7-2; perhaps TRBD1 as D (5 bases). CDR3 size: 14 residues. The ends were cut back, 5 bases at V and 5 bases at J, with 15 bases in the middle. CDR1 and CDR2 (germline): SGHTA, FQGNSA. The CDR3 here is CASSPDPGSETQYF. The CDR3 bases are TGTGCCAGCAGCCCGGACCCAGGGTCGGAGACCCAGTACTTC.

This chain links TRBV6-1 with TRBJ2-7, with 7 bases aligning to TRBD1. The CDR3 runs to 13 residues. Trimming took 5 bases from V and 6 from J; bases not matched to a gene: 7. Germline CDR1 is MNHNS and CDR2 is SASEGT. The CDR3 nucleotides read TGTGCCAGCAGTACAACAGGGGCGGGCGAGCAGTACTTC. This codes for CASSTTGAGEQYF.